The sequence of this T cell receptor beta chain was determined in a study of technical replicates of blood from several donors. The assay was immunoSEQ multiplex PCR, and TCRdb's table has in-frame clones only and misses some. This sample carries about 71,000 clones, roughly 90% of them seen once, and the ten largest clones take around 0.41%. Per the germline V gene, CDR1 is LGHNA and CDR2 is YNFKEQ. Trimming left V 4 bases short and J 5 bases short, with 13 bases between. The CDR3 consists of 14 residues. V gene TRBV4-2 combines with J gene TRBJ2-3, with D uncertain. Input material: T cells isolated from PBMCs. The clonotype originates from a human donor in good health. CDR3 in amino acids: CASSRSPPGDTQYF. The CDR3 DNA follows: TGTGCCAGCAGCCGCTCCCCCCCCGGAGATACGCAGTATTTT.